This T cell receptor (beta chain) was sequenced for a study of Tregs in tolerant kidney transplant recipients. TCRdb's copy holds only in-frame clones and misses some; the assay was immunoSEQ multiplex PCR. This sample yields tens of thousands of clones, of which roughly 84% are seen a single time; about 4% belongs to the top ten. This CDR3 comprises 14 residues. V was clipped by 6 bases and J by 8 bases, with 17 bases between them. Germline CDR1 and CDR2: MNHNY and SVGAGI (reference sequence). Points from the study as a whole: The most relevant donor-specific Treg TCRbeta repertoire apparently came from expansion with activated donor B cells. The small number of patients limits these findings pending further validation.

This clone was recorded a few times. Its cognate antigen is unknown. This TCR came from a human donor in good health. The J gene is TRBJ2-1, the V gene TRBV6-6, with D perhaps matching TRBD1 or TRBD2 (6 bases each). Sequenced input: CD4+ T cells from blood. The chain's CDR3 is CASSLDGGADEQFF. CDR3 nucleotide sequence: TGTGCCAGCAGCCTTGACGGGGGCGCGGATGAGCAGTTCTTC.